This T cell receptor (beta chain) was recorded in a study of T cell changes during pregnancy in multiple sclerosis (dated by TCRdb to the late 2010s). Looking at the study overall: Changes in the T cell repertoire over the course of pregnancy were examined in this study in women with multiple sclerosis.

Per the germline V gene, MGHRA is the CDR1 and YSYEKL is the CDR2. Inclusive of the bounding cysteine and phenylalanine, the CDR3 is 14 residues long. Only CDR3 DNA is held: 42 bases, read in frame from base 1. After removal of 5 bases from V and 6 bases from J, the junction retains 4 bases not matched to a gene. The method was the immunoSEQ multiplex PCR assay. This immuneACCESS table, as held by TCRdb, lists in-frame sequences with V and J called but not all clones. Of the missing ones, under half trace to an unresolved V gene in checked studies; the others have no known cause. The table for this sample lists just over 50,000 clones; 92% of them were counted only once. The biggest ten clones account for approximately 0.5% of the sample. With respect to this clone: Its antigen is not yet known. Base-call qualities are not available, and no considerably larger clone is one nucleotide away.

The source was CD4+ T cells from peripheral blood mononuclear cells, collected after pregnancy. This receptor chain uses TRBV4-1 and TRBJ2-2; TRBD2 agrees with 9 junctional bases. This clonotype originated in a female donor with multiple sclerosis, enrolled in a pregnancy study. The sequence in DNA is TGCGCCAGCAGCTCGGGACTAGCTTCCGGGGAGCTGTTTTTT. Translated, it gives CASSSGLASGELFF.